This TCR beta chain comes out of a study of identical twins. The CDR3 is made up of 16 amino acids. Germline trimming cut 0 bases from V and 6 bases from J; bases unmatched to any gene: 8. CDR1 and CDR2 (germline): SGDLS, YYNGEE. Study findings and constraints: Modelling underestimated the level of out-of-frame TCR alpha sharing observed in monozygotic twins.

TCRdb reanalysed the 5' RACE reads using MiXCR and keeps one entry per CDR3 protein. This sample has about 920,000 distinct CDR3 sequences, with more than 9% found just once. Only a few counts were recorded for this clonotype. Antigen unknown. These data were likewise used in another study, on yellow fever vaccine responses in identical twins.

The sample comprised PBMCs. The chain employs TRBV9 and TRBJ2-1, with 8 nucleotides matching TRBD1. This TCR was recovered from a woman between 18 and 29 years old in good health. The CDR3 loop reads CASSVAAGGARNEQFF. The CDR3 DNA follows: TGTGCCAGCAGCGTAGCGGCAGGGGGCGCACGCAATGAGCAGTTCTTC.